The rows below give T cell receptor beta chains drawn from one sample of a study of blood T cell repertoires in COVID-19. The method was immunoSEQ multiplex PCR; TCRdb's version includes in-frame clones alone and lacks a portion of them. This table has approximately 98,000 clones, roughly 70% appearing once. Sequenced: peripheral blood. All receptors derive from a woman in her forties with acute or convalescent COVID-19. CDR3s include the opening cysteine and the closing phenylalanine or tryptophan. A D gene is named only where the DNA matches it firmly. Some rows have no size entry. The others give once, few or many, or a class for an expanded clone.

>TRBJ2-3|TRBV5-1|NA|TRBD2
CASSAGLDTDTQYF
TGCGCCAGCAGCGCCGGACTAGACACAGATACGCAGTATTTT
>TRBJ2-7|TRBV5-1|NA|NA
CASSLVGAAYEQYF
TGCGCCAGCAGCTTGGTGGGGGCAGCCTACGAGCAGTACTTC
>TRBJ2-5|TRBV7-2|NA|NA
CASSRGTQETQYF
TGTGCCAGCAGTCGAGGGACACAAGAGACCCAGTACTTC
>TRBJ2-1|TRBV5-6|NA|NA
CASSFGSGGPYNEQFF
TGTGCCAGCAGCTTTGGGTCCGGGGGGCCGTACAATGAGCAGTTCTTC
>TRBJ1-1|TRBV7-2|once|NA
CASSYGRGTEAFF
TGTGCCAGCAGCTACGGCCGGGGGACTGAAGCTTTCTTT
>TRBJ1-1|TRBV12-3/TRBV12-4|NA|NA
CASSPRGSEAFF
TGTGCCAGCAGTCCACGGGGGTCTGAAGCTTTCTTT
>TRBJ1-5|TRBV2|NA|TRBD1
CASSIDRDSHQPQHF
TGTGCCAGCAGTATAGACCGGGACAGTCATCAGCCCCAGCATTTT
>TRBJ1-2|TRBV10-3|NA|TRBD1
CAISESGGQGNYGYTF
TGTGCCATCAGTGAGTCGGGTGGACAGGGGAACTATGGCTACACCTTC
>TRBJ1-5|TRBV15|few|NA
CATSRDRTELSNQPQHF
TGTGCCACCAGCAGAGATAGGACAGAACTTAGCAATCAGCCCCAGCATTTT
>TRBJ1-3|TRBV18|NA|NA
CASSPPAGNTIYF
TGTGCCAGCTCACCACCGGCAGGAAACACCATATATTTT
>TRBJ1-4|TRBV3-1/TRBV3-2|NA|NA
CASSQAPTTPNEKLFF
TGTGCCAGCAGCCAAGCCCCGACAACTCCTAATGAAAAACTGTTTTTT
>TRBJ2-5|TRBV5-4|NA|TRBD2
CASRLDSGAQETQYF
TGTGCCAGCAGACTAGATAGCGGGGCCCAAGAGACCCAGTACTTC
>TRBJ2-5|TRBV12-3/TRBV12-4|once|NA
CASSSYQETQYF
TGTGCCAGCAGTTCGTACCAAGAGACCCAGTACTTC
>TRBJ2-7|TRBV3-1/TRBV3-2|NA|TRBD2
CASRPSGGPYEQYF
TGTGCCAGCAGGCCCAGCGGGGGACCCTACGAGCAGTACTTC
>TRBJ1-3|TRBV6-5|NA|NA
CASSSTYPSSGNTIYF
TGTGCCAGCAGTTCAACTTATCCCTCCTCTGGAAACACCATATATTTT
>TRBJ2-5|TRBV7-2|few|TRBD2
CASSRTSGGQETQYF
TGTGCCAGCAGCAGGACTAGCGGGGGACAAGAGACCCAGTACTTC
>TRBJ1-2|TRBV28|NA|TRBD1
CASSFSGGDHYGYTF
TGTGCCAGCAGTTTTTCAGGGGGCGATCACTATGGCTACACCTTC
>TRBJ1-3|TRBV27|NA|NA
CASSLFLGNTIYF
TGTGCCAGCAGTTTATTTCTTGGAAACACCATATATTTT
>TRBJ1-2|TRBV29-1|NA|NA
CSVDSDYTF
TGCAGCGTTGATAGTGACTACACCTTC
>TRBJ2-1|TRBV5-4|many|NA
CASSLSQGYNEQFF
TGTGCCAGCAGCTTGAGTCAGGGTTACAATGAGCAGTTCTTC
>TRBJ2-5|TRBV28|NA|NA
CASSRDGGSETQYF
TGTGCCAGCAGCCGGGATGGTGGTTCCGAGACCCAGTACTTC
>TRBJ1-2|TRBV6-1|NA|NA
CASSEVRTAIYGYTF
TGTGCCAGCAGTGAAGTAAGGACAGCCATATATGGCTACACCTTC
>TRBJ1-1|TRBV6-5|NA|NA
CASSYSPGVWNTEAFF
TGTGCCAGCAGTTACTCGCCAGGGGTTTGGAACACTGAAGCTTTCTTT
>TRBJ2-7|TRBV5-1|NA|NA
CASSRMGGEQYF
TGCGCCAGCAGCCGGATGGGGGGCGAGCAGTACTTC
>TRBJ2-7|TRBV30|NA|NA
CAWRGVAGVNEQYF
TGTGCCTGGAGGGGGGTGGCAGGGGTCAACGAGCAGTACTTC
>TRBJ2-7|TRBV7-2|NA|TRBD1
CASSLNPGQSYEQYF
TGTGCCAGCAGCTTAAATCCGGGACAGTCCTACGAGCAGTACTTC
>TRBJ2-2|TRBV5-1|once|NA
CASSSHFIVQGSNTGELFF
TGCGCCAGCAGCTCCCACTTTATAGTTCAGGGGTCGAACACCGGGGAGCTGTTTTTT
>TRBJ1-4|TRBV5-1|NA|NA
CASSPPTGSNEKLFF
TGCGCCAGCAGCCCCCCGACAGGATCTAATGAAAAACTGTTTTTT
>TRBJ2-3|TRBV5-6|NA|TRBD2
CASSLRTSGGTDTQYF
TGTGCCAGCAGCTTGCGAACTAGCGGAGGCACAGATACGCAGTATTTT
>TRBJ2-1|TRBV24-1|NA|TRBD1
CATSAGQGVYNEQFF
TGTGCCACCAGTGCGGGACAGGGGGTTTACAATGAGCAGTTCTTC
>TRBJ2-7|TRBV7-2|NA|NA
CASSYGGFYEQYF
TGTGCCAGCAGCTACGGCGGATTCTACGAGCAGTACTTC
>TRBJ1-2|TRBV14|NA|TRBD1
CASSPTGVNYGYTF
TGTGCCAGCAGCCCTACAGGGGTGAACTATGGCTACACCTTC
>TRBJ1-2|TRBV7-9|few|NA
CASSLGDGGGYTF
TGTGCCAGCAGCTTAGGGGACGGGGGGGGCTACACCTTC
>TRBJ2-5|TRBV6-5|NA|NA
CASYDGETQYF
TGTGCCAGTTACGACGGGGAGACCCAGTACTTC
>TRBJ2-7|TRBV14|NA|NA
CASSQIQGRHEQYF
TGTGCCAGCAGCCAAATACAGGGTAGGCACGAGCAGTACTTC
>TRBJ2-1|TRBV3-1/TRBV3-2|NA|TRBD2
CASSPNRLAGGNEQFF
TGTGCCAGCAGCCCCAATCGACTAGCGGGGGGCAATGAGCAGTTCTTC
>TRBJ2-1|TRBV4-2|NA|TRBD2
CASSQELAGGPYNEQFF
TGTGCCAGCAGCCAAGAACTAGCGGGGGGCCCCTACAATGAGCAGTTCTTC
>TRBJ2-1|TRBV5-6|many|TRBD2
CASSFGLVDNEQFF
TGTGCCAGCAGCTTCGGACTAGTTGACAATGAGCAGTTCTTC
>TRBJ2-2|TRBV7-9|few|TRBD1
CASSITQGPSNTGELFF
TGTGCCAGCAGCATCACACAGGGGCCTTCGAACACCGGGGAGCTGTTTTTT
>TRBJ2-1|TRBV24-1|once|TRBD2
CATSDSTSGGYNEQFF
TGTGCCACCAGTGATTCGACTAGCGGGGGGTACAATGAGCAGTTCTTC
>TRBJ2-3|TRBV5-1|NA|TRBD2
CASSLDPAGATNTQYF
TGCGCCAGCAGCTTGGATCCAGCGGGGGCAACTAATACGCAGTATTTT